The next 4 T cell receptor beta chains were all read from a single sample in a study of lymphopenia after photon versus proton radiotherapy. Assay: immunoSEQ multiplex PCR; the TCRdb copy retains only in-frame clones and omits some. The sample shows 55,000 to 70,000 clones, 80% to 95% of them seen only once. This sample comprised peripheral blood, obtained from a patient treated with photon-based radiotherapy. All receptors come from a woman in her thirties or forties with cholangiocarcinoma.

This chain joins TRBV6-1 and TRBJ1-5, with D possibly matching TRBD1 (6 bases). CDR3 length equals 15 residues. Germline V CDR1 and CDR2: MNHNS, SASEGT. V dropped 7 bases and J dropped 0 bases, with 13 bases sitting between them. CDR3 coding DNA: TGTGCCAGCAATCCAGGGGCGCGTAGCAATCAGCCCCAGCATTTT. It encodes CASNPGARSNQPQHF.

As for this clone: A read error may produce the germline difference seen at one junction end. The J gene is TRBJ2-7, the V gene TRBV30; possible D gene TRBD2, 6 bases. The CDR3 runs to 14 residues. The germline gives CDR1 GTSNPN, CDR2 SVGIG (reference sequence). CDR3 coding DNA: TGTGCCTGGAGTGTAGGGGACTCGGCCTACGGGCAGTACTTC. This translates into CAWSVGDSAYGQYF.

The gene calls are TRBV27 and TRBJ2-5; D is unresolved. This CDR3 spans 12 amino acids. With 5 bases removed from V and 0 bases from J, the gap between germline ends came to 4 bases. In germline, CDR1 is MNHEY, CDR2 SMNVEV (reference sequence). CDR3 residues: CASSPNQETQYF. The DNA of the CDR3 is TGTGCCAGCAGTCCCAACCAAGAGACCCAGTACTTC.

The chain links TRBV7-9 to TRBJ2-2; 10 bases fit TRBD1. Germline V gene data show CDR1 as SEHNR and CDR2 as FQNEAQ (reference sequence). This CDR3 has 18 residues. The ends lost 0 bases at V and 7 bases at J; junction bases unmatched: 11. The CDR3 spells CASSLALNRQGAGGELFF. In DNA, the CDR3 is TGTGCCAGCAGCTTAGCCCTTAACCGACAGGGGGCCGGCGGGGAGCTGTTTTTT.